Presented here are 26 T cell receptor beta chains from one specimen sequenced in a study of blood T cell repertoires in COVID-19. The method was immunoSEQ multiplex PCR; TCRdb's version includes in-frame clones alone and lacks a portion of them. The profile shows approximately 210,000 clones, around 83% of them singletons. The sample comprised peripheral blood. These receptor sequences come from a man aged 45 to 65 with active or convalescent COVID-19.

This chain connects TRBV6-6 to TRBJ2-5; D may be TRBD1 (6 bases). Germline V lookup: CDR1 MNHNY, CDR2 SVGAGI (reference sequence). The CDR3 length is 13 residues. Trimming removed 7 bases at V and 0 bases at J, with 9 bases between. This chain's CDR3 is CASTRQDQETQYF. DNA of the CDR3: TGTGCCAGCACCCGACAGGACCAAGAGACCCAGTACTTC.

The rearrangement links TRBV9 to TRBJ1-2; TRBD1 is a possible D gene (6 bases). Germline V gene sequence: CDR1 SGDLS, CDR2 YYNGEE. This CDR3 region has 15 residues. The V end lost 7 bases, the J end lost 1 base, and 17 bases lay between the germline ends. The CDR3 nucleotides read TGTGCCAGCGACTTAACGGGACAAAATAACTATGGCTACACCTTC. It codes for CASDLTGQNNYGYTF.

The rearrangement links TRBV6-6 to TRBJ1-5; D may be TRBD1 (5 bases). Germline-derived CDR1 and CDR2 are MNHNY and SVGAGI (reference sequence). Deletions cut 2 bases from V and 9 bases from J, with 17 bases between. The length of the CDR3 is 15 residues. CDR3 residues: CASSYAGGAVWPQHF. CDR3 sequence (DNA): TGTGCCAGCAGTTACGCAGGTGGGGCGGTGTGGCCCCAGCATTTT.

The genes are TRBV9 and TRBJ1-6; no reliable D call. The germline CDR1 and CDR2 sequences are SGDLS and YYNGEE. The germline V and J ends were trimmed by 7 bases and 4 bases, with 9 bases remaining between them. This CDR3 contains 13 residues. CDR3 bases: TGTGCCAGCGCTTCGGAGTATAATTCACCCCTCCACTTT. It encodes CASASEYNSPLHF. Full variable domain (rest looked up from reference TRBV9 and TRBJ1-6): DSGVTQTPKHLITATGQRVTLRCSPRSGDLSVYWYQQSLDQGLQFLIQYYNGEERAKGNILERFSAQQFPDLHSELNLSSLELGDSALYFCASASEYNSPLHFGNGTRLTVT.

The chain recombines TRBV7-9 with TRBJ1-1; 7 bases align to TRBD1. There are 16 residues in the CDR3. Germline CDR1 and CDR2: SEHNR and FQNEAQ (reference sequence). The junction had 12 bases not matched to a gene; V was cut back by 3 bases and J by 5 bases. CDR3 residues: CASSFYGSRGRTEAFF. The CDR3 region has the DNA TGTGCCAGCAGCTTTTATGGGTCCAGGGGGAGAACTGAAGCTTTCTTT. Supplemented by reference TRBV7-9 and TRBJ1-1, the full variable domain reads DTGVSQNPRHKITKRGQNVTFRCDPISEHNRLYWYRQTLGQGPEFLTYFQNEAQLEKSRLLSDRFSAERPKGSFSTLEIQRTEQGDSAMYLCASSFYGSRGRTEAFFGQGTRLTVV.

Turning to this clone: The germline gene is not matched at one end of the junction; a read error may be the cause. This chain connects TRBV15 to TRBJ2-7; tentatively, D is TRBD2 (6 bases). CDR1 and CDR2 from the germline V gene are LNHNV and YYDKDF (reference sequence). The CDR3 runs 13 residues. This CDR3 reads CATSRPGEERRVF. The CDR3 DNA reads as TGTGCCACCAGCCGACCGGGGGAAGAGCGGAGGGTTTTC.

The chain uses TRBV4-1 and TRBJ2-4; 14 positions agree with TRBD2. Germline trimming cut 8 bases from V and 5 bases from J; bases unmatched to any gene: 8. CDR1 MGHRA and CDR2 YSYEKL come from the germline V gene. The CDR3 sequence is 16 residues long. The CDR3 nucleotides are TGCGCCAGCGCCGCCGGACTAGCGGGGGGTGAAAACATTCAGTACTTC. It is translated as CASAAGLAGGENIQYF.

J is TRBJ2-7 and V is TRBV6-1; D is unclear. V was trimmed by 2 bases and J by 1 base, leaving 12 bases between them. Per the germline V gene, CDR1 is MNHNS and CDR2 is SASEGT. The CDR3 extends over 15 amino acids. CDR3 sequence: CASSEQVLPSYEQYF. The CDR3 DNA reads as TGTGCCAGCAGTGAACAGGTGCTCCCTTCCTACGAGCAGTACTTC.

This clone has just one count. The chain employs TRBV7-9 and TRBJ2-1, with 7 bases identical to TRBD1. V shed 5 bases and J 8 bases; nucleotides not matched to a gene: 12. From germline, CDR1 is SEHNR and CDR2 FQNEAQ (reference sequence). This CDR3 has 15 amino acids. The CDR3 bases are TGTGCCAGCAGCCCCCAGCGATTAGGGGGCTATGAGCAGTTCTTC. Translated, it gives CASSPQRLGGYEQFF.

CDR3 sequence: CATSRDHVSGRAGELFF. CDR3 nucleotide sequence: TGTGCCACCAGCAGAGATCATGTTAGCGGGAGAGCCGGGGAGCTGTTTTTT. The J gene is TRBJ2-2, the V gene TRBV15, with 9 positions matching TRBD2. This CDR3 contains 17 residues. Germline CDR1 LNHNV, CDR2 YYDKDF (reference sequence). V dropped 0 bases and J dropped 6; count of bases not matched to a gene: 8.

The CDR3 nucleotides are TGCAGCGTTGAACCCTGGGCAGCCGCCCTTAGCTCCTACAATGAGCAGTTCTTC. This encodes CSVEPWAAALSSYNEQFF. This chain uses TRBV29-1 with TRBJ2-1; no clear D. The CDR3 runs to 18 residues. V was clipped by 2 bases and J by 0 bases, with 20 bases between them. Germline V gene data show CDR1 as SQVTM and CDR2 as ANQGSEA.

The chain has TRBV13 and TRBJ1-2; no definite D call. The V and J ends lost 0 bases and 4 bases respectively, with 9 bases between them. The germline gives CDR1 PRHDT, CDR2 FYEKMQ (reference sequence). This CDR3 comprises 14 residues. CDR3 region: CASSLGEGPYGYTF. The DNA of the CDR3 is TGTGCCAGCAGCTTAGGGGAGGGCCCCTATGGCTACACCTTC.

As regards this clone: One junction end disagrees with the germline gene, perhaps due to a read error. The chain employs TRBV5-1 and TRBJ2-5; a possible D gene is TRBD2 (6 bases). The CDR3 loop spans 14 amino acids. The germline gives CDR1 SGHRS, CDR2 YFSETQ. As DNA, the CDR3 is TGCGCCAGCAGCTGGAGGGCGAGCGAGGGGACCCACCACTTC. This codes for CASSWRASEGTHHF.

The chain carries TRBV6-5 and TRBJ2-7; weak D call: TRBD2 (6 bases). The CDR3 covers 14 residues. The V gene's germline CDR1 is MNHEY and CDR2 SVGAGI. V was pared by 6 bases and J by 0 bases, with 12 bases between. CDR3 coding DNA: TGTGCCAGCAGCCGGGACTTCCTCTCCTACGAGCAGTACTTC. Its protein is CASSRDFLSYEQYF.

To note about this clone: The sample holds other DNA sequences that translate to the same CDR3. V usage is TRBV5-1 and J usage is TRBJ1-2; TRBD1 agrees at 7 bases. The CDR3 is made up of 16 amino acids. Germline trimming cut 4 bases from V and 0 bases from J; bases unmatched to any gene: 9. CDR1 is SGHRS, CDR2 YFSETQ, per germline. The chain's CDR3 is CASSLDGQESNYGYTF. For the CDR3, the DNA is TGCGCCAGCAGCCTAGACGGACAGGAGTCTAACTATGGCTACACCTTC.

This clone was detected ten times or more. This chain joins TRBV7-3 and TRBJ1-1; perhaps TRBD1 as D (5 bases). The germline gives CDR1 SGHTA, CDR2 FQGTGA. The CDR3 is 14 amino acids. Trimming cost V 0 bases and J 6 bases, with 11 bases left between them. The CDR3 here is CASSLTAWGAEAFF. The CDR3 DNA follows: TGTGCCAGCAGCTTAACGGCTTGGGGGGCTGAAGCTTTCTTT.

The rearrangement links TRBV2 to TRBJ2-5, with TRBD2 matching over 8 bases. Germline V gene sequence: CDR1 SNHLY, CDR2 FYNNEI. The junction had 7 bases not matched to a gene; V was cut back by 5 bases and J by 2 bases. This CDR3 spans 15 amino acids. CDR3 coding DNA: TGTGCCAGCAGTAACCTCGGGGGGGGGCAAGAGACCCAGTACTTC. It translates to CASSNLGGGQETQYF.

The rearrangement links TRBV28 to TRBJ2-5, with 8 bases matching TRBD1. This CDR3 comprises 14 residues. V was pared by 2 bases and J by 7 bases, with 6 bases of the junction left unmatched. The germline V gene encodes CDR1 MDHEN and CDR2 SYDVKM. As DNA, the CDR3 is TGTGCCAGCAGTTTAGGGACAGGATCAGGGACCCAGTACTTC. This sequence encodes CASSLGTGSGTQYF.

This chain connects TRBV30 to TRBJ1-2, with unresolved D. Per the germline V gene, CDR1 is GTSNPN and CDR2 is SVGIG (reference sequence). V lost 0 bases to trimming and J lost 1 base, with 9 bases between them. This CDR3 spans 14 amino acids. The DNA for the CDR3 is TGTGCCTGGAGTGTAAGCGTCCTTAACTATGGCTACACCTTC. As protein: CAWSVSVLNYGYTF. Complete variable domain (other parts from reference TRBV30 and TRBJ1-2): SQTIHQWPATLVQPVGSPLSLECTVEGTSNPNLYWYRQAAGRGLQLLFYSVGIGQISSEVPQNLSASRPQDRQFILSSKKLLLSDSGFYLCAWSVSVLNYGYTFGSGTRLTVV.

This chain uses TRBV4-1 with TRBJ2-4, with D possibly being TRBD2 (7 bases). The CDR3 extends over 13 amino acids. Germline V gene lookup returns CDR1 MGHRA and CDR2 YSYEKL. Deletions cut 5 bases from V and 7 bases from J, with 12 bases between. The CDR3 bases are TGCGCCAGCAGCGGGGGGGCCGGGAACATTCAGTACTTC. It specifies CASSGGAGNIQYF.

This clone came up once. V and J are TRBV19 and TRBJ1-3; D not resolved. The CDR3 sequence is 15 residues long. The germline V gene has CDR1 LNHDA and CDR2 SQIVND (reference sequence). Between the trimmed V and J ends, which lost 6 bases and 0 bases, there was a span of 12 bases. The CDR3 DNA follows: TGTGCCAGTAGGCCCCCTCGAGACTCTGGAAACACCATATATTTT. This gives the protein CASRPPRDSGNTIYF.

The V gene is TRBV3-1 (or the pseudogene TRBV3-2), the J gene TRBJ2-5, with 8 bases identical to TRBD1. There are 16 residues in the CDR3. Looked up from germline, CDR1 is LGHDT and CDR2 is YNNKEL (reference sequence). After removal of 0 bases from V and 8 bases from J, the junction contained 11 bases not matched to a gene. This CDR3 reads CASSQDSNRGATTQYF. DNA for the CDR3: TGTGCCAGCAGCCAAGATTCGAACAGGGGGGCCACAACCCAGTACTTC.

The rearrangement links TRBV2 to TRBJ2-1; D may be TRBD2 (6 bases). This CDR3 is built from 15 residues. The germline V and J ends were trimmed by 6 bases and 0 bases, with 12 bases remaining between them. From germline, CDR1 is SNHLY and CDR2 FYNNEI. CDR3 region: CASRGGVSSYNEQFF. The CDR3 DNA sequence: TGTGCCAGCAGGGGCGGGGTAAGCTCCTACAATGAGCAGTTCTTC.

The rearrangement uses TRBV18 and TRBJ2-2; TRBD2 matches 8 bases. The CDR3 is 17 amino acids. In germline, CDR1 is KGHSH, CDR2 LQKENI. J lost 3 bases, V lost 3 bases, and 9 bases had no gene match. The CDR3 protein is CASSPIRAGGDTGELFF. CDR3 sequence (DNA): TGTGCCAGCTCACCCATCAGGGCCGGGGGGGACACCGGGGAGCTGTTTTTT.

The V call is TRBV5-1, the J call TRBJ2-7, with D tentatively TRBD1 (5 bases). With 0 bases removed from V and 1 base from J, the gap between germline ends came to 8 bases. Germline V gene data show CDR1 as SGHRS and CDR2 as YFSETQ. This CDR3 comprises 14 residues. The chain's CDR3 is CASSLAPGSYEQYF. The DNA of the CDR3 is TGCGCCAGCAGCTTGGCCCCAGGGTCCTACGAGCAGTACTTC.

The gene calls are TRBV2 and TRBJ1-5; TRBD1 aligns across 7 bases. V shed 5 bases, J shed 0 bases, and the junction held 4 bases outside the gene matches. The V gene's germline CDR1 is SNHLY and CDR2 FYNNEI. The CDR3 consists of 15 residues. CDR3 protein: CASSSDRASNQPQHF. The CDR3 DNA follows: TGTGCCAGCAGTTCCGACAGGGCTAGCAATCAGCCCCAGCATTTT.